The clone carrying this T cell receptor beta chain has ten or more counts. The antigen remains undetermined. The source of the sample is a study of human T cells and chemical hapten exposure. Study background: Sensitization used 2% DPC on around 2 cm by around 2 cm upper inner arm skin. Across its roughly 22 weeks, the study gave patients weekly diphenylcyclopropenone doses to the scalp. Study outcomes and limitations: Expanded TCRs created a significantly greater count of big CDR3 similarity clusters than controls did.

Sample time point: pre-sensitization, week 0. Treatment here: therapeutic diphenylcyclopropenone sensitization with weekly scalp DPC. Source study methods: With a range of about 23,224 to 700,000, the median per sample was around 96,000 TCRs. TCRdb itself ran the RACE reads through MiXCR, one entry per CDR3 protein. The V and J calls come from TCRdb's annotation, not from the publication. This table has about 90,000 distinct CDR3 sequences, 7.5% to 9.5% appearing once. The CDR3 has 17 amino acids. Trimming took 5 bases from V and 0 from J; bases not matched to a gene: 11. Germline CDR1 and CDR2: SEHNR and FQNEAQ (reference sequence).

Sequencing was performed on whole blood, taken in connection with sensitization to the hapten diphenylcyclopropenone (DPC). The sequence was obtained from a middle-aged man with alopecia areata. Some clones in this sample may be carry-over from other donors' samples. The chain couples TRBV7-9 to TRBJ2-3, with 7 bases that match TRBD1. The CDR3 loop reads CASSPRTGDTSTDTQYF. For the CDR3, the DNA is TGTGCCAGCAGCCCCCGGACAGGAGATACTAGCACAGATACGCAGTATTTT.